This T cell receptor beta chain was sequenced during a study of T cell repertoires in cytomegalovirus infection. Study-wide findings and caveats: The ex vivo response was dominated by HLA-C-restricted CMV-specific TCR beta clonotypes.

V lost 2 bases to trimming and J lost 8 bases, with 9 bases between them. The CDR3 spans 12 residues. Germline values: CDR1 LNHDA, CDR2 SQIVND (reference sequence). Using its own MiXCR run on the reads, TCRdb lists one record per CDR3 protein. The table records about 770,000 distinct CDR3 sequences, under 35% of them present only once. The table lists this clonotype with a few counts. Its antigen remains unidentified. The chain employs TRBV19 and TRBJ1-1; D is ambiguous. This TCR came from a human donor in good health (CMV status not recorded). Some clones in this sample may be carry-over from other donors' samples. Material: cultured CD8+ T cells from PBMCs, obtained from culture after CMV antigen stimulation. In DNA, the CDR3 is TGTGCCAGTAGTATATCAGCGCTAGAAGCTTTCTTT. Residues: CASSISALEAFF.